The 10 T cell receptor beta chains in this list originate from one sample, sequenced in a study of T-cell memory formation after mild COVID-19. TCRdb itself ran the 5' RACE reads through MiXCR, one entry per CDR3 protein. The table includes approximately 270,000 distinct CDR3 sequences, around 15% detected once. Source material: PBMCs or a T cell subset sorted from them (not recorded which). The receptor source for this set is a man younger than 35 who had mild COVID-19 (a few samples of this study predate the infection). Cell type and time point are not known.

DNA of the CDR3: TGTGCCAGCAACAACAGGGTAGGGATCGAGCAGTACGTC. As protein: CASNNRVGIEQYV. The chain uses TRBV6-5 and TRBJ2-7, with D possibly being TRBD1 (6 bases). Trimming cost V 7 bases and J 6 bases, with 16 bases left between them. From germline, CDR1 is MNHEY and CDR2 SVGAGI. The CDR3 runs to 13 residues.

The chain couples TRBV29-1 to TRBJ2-7, with D possibly TRBD1 on 7 matching bases. The CDR3 spans 14 residues. Trimming removed 4 bases at V and 2 bases at J, with 15 bases between. CDR1 is SQVTM, CDR2 ANQGSEA, per germline. Here the CDR3 DNA reads TGCAGCGTTGGGCAGGGGGGCACCCCCTACGAGCAGTACTTC. It codes for CSVGQGGTPYEQYF.

This chain uses TRBV6-2 or TRBV6-3 with TRBJ2-1; TRBD2 is a possible D gene (6 bases). The germline CDR1 and CDR2 sequences are MNHEY and SVGEGT. CDR3 length: 18 amino acids. Trimming shortened V by 7 bases and J by 0 bases, and 22 bases separated the two germline ends. The CDR3 protein is CASISSRLGKSSYNEQFF. The CDR3 DNA reads TGTGCCAGCATTTCCTCCCGACTAGGCAAGAGCTCCTACAATGAGCAGTTCTTC.

This clonotype appeared a few times. V usage is TRBV6-6 and J usage is TRBJ1-5; 10 nucleotides agree with TRBD1. Germline trimming cut 5 bases from V and 6 bases from J; bases unmatched to any gene: 10. The V gene's germline CDR1 is MNHNY and CDR2 SVGAGI (reference sequence). CDR3 length: 16 amino acids. The CDR3 nucleotides read TGTGCCAGCAGTCCCTGGACAGGGGGGGAGGGTCAGCCCCAGCATTTT. This encodes CASSPWTGGEGQPQHF.

This chain connects TRBV5-1 to TRBJ2-3, with D uncertain. The CDR3 has 14 amino acids. V gave up 0 bases and J gave up 7 bases, with 12 bases separating them. Germline CDR1 reads SGHRS; CDR2 reads YFSETQ. The CDR3 spells CASSLGVSKNTQYF. DNA of the CDR3: TGCGCCAGCAGCTTGGGGGTGTCAAAGAATACGCAGTATTTT. Complete variable domain (other parts from reference TRBV5-1 and TRBJ2-3): KAGVTQTPRYLIKTRGQQVTLSCSPISGHRSVSWYQQTPGQGLQFLFEYFSETQRNKGNFPGRFSGRQFSNSRSEMNVSTLELGDSALYLCASSLGVSKNTQYFGPGTRLTVL.

In its sample, this clonotype was seen a few times. The V call is TRBV7-9, the J call TRBJ2-3; D might be TRBD2 (6 bases). Trimming took off 4 bases at V and 2 bases at J, with 16 bases between the two ends. The V gene's germline CDR1 is SEHNR and CDR2 FQNEAQ (reference sequence). The CDR3 spans 16 residues. The CDR3 DNA reads TGTGCCAGCAGCTCCCTGGAGGGGCCCGACACAGATACGCAGTATTTT. Translation: CASSSLEGPDTDTQYF. Based on the CDR3 plus reference TRBV7-9 and TRBJ2-3, the full variable domain is DTGVSQNPRHKITKRGQNVTFRCDPISEHNRLYWYRQTLGQGPEFLTYFQNEAQLEKSRLLSDRFSAERPKGSFSTLEIQRTEQGDSAMYLCASSSLEGPDTDTQYFGPGTRLTVL.

This chain links TRBV9 with TRBJ1-5, with a possible D match to TRBD1 (5 bases). V lost 0 bases and J 8 bases, leaving 15 bases between the germline ends. Germline loops: CDR1 SGDLS, CDR2 YYNGEE. This CDR3 is 15 amino acids long. The CDR3 DNA is TGTGCCAGCAGCGTAGCAGGGACTCCGATAGAGCCCCAGCATTTT. Residues: CASSVAGTPIEPQHF.

J is TRBJ2-3 and V is TRBV24-1; the D gene is possibly TRBD2 (6 bases). V lost 5 bases and J lost 12, with 23 bases in between. Germline V gene sequence: CDR1 KGHDR, CDR2 SFDVKD. The CDR3 runs to 15 residues. The CDR3 DNA sequence: TGTGCCACCAGTGCAGCGACCTCGGGGGAGTCACCTCAGTATTTT. Translating gives CATSAATSGESPQYF.

Only a few counts were recorded for this clonotype. The chain has TRBV5-1 and TRBJ2-3; D remains unclear. V dropped 7 bases and J dropped 0 bases, with 9 bases sitting between them. Germline V gene lookup returns CDR1 SGHRS and CDR2 YFSETQ. The CDR3 has 13 amino acids. CDR3 sequence reads: CASGVPSTDTQYF. CDR3 sequence (DNA): TGCGCCAGCGGCGTACCTAGCACAGATACGCAGTATTTT.

This clonotype was counted a single time. The genes are TRBV6-6 and TRBJ2-1, with unresolved D. Germline V gene data show CDR1 as MNHNY and CDR2 as SVGAGI (reference sequence). CDR3 length equals 15 residues. V lost 5 bases to trimming and J lost 0 bases, with 11 bases between them. The CDR3: CASSKELSSYNEQFF. The CDR3 bases are TGTGCCAGCAGTAAGGAGTTGAGCTCCTACAATGAGCAGTTCTTC.